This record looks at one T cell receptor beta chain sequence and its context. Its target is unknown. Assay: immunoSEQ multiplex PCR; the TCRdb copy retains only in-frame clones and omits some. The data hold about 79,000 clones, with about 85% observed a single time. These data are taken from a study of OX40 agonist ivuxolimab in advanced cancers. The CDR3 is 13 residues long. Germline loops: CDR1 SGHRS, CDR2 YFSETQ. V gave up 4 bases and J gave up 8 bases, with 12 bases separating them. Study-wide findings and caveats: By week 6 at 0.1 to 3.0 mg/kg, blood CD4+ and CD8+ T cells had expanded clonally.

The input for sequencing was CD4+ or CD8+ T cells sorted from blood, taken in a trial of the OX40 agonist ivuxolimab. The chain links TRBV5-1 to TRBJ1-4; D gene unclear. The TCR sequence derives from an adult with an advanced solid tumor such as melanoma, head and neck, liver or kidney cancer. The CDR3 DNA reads TGCGCCAGCAGCAGGGATCCGAACGAAAAACTGTTTTTT. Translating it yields CASSRDPNEKLFF.